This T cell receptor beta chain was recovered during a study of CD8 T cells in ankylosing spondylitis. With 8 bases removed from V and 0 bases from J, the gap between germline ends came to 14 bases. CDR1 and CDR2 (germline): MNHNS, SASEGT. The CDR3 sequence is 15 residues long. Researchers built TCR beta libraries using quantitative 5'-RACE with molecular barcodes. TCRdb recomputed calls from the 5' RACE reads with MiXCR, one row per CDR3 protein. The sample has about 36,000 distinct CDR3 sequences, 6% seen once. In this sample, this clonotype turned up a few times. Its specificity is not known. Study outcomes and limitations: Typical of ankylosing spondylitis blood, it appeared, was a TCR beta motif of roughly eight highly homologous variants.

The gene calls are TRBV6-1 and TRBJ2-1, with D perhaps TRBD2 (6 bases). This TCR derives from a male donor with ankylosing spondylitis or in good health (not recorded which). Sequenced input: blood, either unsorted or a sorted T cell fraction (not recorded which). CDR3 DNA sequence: TGTGCCAGCGTGCCTACCGGGAGCTCCTACAATGAGCAGTTCTTC. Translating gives CASVPTGSSYNEQFF.